This T cell receptor (beta chain) stems from a study of Graves' ophthalmopathy and Graves' hyperthyroidism. This clonotype appeared a few times. Someone took the PBMCs out of 10 ml of fresh peripheral blood. This CDR3 has 15 amino acids. The germline gives CDR1 GTSNPN, CDR2 SVGIG (reference sequence). V shed 0 bases and J shed 5 bases, with 14 bases lying between them. The study amplified TCR beta CDR3 regions using RNA transcripts. Following a first-round RT-PCR that used HTBI primers, a second-round multiplex PCR was carried out. MiXCR was run by TCRdb on the multiplex PCR reads, yielding one entry per CDR3 protein. The top ten clones hold over 2.5% of a sample with over 650,000 distinct CDR3 sequences, about two fifths of them seen once.

This TCR derives from an adult man with Graves' ophthalmopathy. The sample was peripheral blood. This chain connects TRBV30 to TRBJ1-5; no firm D call. This chain's CDR3 is CAWSVVGLGDQPQHF. DNA for the CDR3: TGTGCCTGGAGTGTGGTGGGTTTGGGCGATCAGCCCCAGCATTTT.